This note documents a single T cell receptor beta chain sequence. The antigen remains undetermined. V was trimmed by 4 bases and J by 5 bases, leaving 13 bases between them. CDR3 length: 15 residues. The germline CDR1 and CDR2 sequences are SGHDT and YYEEEE. Measured with immunoSEQ multiplex PCR; TCRdb has only the in-frame clones, and not every one. The sample shows about 11,000 clones, around 76% of them seen only once. Repeated repertoire sampling spanned the course of chemoradiotherapy. This record comes from a study of chemoradiotherapy in HPV16-positive cancers. Study outcomes and limitations: Only a couple of HPV16-positive patients supplied the functional HPV-specificity definition. Candidate HPV-specific clones and E7-related TCR motifs grew in tumor during treatment.

The source of this sequence is a human donor with HPV-associated anogenital cancer. Sample acquisition took place from a patient who underwent chemoradiotherapy. The rearrangement joins TRBV5-6 to TRBJ1-6; D is uncertain. CDR3 amino acids: CASSPDRAHNSPLHF. As DNA, the CDR3 is TGTGCCAGCAGCCCGGACCGGGCCCATAATTCACCCCTCCACTTT.